Reported below is one TCR beta chain. Its target is unknown. These data originate in a study of shared clonotypes between healthy human individuals. Study outcomes and limitations: With four donors compared, 4% to 5.5% of naive CD4 clonotypes were shared.

Execution of the assay was at deep level. Sequenced by immunoSEQ multiplex PCR; TCRdb stores in-frame clones only, minus some. The profile shows some 2.4 million clones, approximately 93% of them singletons. Germline CDR1 SGHVS, CDR2 FNYEAQ. This CDR3 region has 16 residues. Trimming took 3 bases from V and 4 from J; bases not matched to a gene: 9. Healthy HIV-negative adults with no recent acute infections or vaccinations were recruited as donors. This sequence originates from a man in his late teens or twenties in good health. Some clones in this sample may be carry-over from other donors' samples. J is TRBJ2-1 and V is TRBV7-6, with TRBD1 identical over 7 bases. The sequencing input was naive CD4+ T cells from PBMCs. Subset meaning: CD45RA+ positively selected. CDR3 DNA sequence: TGTGCCAGCAGCTTGGACGCAGGGGGTTTATACAATGAGCAGTTCTTC. Translating it yields CASSLDAGGLYNEQFF.